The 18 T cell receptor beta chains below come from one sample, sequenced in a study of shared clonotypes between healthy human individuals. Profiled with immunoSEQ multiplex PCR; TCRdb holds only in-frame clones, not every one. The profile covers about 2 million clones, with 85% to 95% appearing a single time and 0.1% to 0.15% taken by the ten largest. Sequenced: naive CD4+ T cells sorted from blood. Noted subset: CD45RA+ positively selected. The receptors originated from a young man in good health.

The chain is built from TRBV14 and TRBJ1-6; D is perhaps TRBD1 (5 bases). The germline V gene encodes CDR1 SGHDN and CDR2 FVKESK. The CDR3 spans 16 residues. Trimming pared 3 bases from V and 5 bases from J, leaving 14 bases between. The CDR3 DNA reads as TGTGCCAGCAGCCAGAGGCGGGCAGGGAATAATTCACCCCTCCACTTT. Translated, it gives CASSQRRAGNNSPLHF.

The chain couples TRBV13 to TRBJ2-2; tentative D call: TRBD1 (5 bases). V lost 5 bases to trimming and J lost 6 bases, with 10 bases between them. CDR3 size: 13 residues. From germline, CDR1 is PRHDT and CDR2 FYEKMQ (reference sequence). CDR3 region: CASSLRAAGELFF. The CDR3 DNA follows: TGTGCCAGCAGCCTCAGGGCGGCCGGGGAGCTGTTTTTT.

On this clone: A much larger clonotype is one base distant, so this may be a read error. DNA of the CDR3: TGTGCCAGCAGCTTAAAGGGGGGCTACGAGCAGTACTTC. It is translated as CASSLKGGYEQYF. V usage is TRBV7-2 and J usage is TRBJ2-7; D may be TRBD1 or TRBD2 (6 bases each). Per germline, CDR1 SGHTA and CDR2 FQGNSA. The CDR3 totals 13 residues. V was pared by 2 bases and J by 3 bases, with 8 bases between. The complete variable domain, with remaining parts taken from reference TRBV7-2 and TRBJ2-7, reads GAGVSQSPSNKVTEKGKDVELRCDPISGHTALYWYRQSLGQGLEFLIYFQGNSAPDKSGLPSDRFSAERTGGSVSTLTIQRTQQEDSAVYLCASSLKGGYEQYFGPGTRLTVT.

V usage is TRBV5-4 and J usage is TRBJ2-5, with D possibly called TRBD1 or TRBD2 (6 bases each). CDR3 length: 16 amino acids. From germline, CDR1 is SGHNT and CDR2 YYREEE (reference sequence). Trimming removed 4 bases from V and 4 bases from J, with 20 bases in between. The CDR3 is CASSPGGQGVGETQYF. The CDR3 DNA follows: TGTGCCAGCAGCCCTGGGGGGCAGGGTGTAGGAGAGACCCAGTACTTC. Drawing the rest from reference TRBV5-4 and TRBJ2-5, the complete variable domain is ETGVTQSPTHLIKTRGQQVTLRCSSQSGHNTVSWYQQALGQGPQFIFQYYREEENGRGNFPPRFSGLQFPNYSSELNVNALELDDSALYLCASSPGGQGVGETQYFGPGTRLLVL.

CDR3 sequence: CASRGTGVTEAFF. The CDR3 coding sequence is TGTGCCAGTAGGGGAACAGGGGTCACTGAAGCTTTCTTT. J is TRBJ1-1 and V is TRBV19; 7 positions match TRBD1. In germline, CDR1 is LNHDA, CDR2 SQIVND (reference sequence). The CDR3 length is 13 residues. Germline trimming cut 6 bases from V and 4 bases from J; bases unmatched to any gene: 5.

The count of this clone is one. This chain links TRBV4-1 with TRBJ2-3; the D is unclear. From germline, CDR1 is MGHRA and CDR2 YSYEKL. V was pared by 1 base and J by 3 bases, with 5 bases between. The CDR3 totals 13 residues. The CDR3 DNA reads TGCGCCAGCAGCCAAGGAGTTACAGATACGCAGTATTTT. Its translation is CASSQGVTDTQYF.

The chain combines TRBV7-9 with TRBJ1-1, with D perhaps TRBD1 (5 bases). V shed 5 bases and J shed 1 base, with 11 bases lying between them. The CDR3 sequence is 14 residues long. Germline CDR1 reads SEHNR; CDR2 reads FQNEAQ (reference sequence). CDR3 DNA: TGTGCCAGCAGCCGGGGCCAAAAGAACACTGAAGCTTTCTTT. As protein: CASSRGQKNTEAFF.

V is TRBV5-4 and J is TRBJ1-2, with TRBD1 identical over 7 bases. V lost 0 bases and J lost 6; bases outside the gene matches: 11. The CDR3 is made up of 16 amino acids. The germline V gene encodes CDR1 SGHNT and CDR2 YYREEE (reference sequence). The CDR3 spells CASSLGWRGTADGYTF. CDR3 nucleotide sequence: TGTGCCAGCAGCTTGGGGTGGAGGGGGACAGCAGATGGCTACACCTTC.

The CDR3 DNA reads as TGCGCCAGCAGCCGGAAAGCCGACCGTTCTTATTGGAACACTGAAGCTTTCTTT. This encodes CASSRKADRSYWNTEAFF. The chain has TRBV4-1 and TRBJ1-1; D call uncertain. Trimming cost V 4 bases and J 1 base, with 22 bases left between them. There are 18 residues in the CDR3. Germline V lookup: CDR1 MGHRA, CDR2 YSYEKL.

The CDR3 DNA reads TGTGCCAGCAGCCGGACAGACCGGAATGAGCAGTTCTTC. It translates to CASSRTDRNEQFF. This chain uses TRBV11-2 with TRBJ2-1; a weak D match, TRBD1 (6 bases). V dropped 5 bases and J dropped 7 bases, with 12 bases sitting between them. This CDR3 has 13 residues. The germline V gene has CDR1 SGHAT and CDR2 FQNNGV.

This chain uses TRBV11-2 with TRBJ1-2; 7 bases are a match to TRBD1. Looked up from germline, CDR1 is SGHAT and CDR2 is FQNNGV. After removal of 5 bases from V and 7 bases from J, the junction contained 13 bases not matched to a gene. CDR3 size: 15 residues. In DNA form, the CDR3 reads TGTGCCAGCAGCCCGCGGGGACAGACCCTCCTTGGCTACACCTTC. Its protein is CASSPRGQTLLGYTF. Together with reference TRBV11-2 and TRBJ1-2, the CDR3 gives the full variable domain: EAGVAQSPRYKIIEKRQSVAFWCNPISGHATLYWYQQILGQGPKLLIQFQNNGVVDDSQLPKDRFSAERLKGVDSTLKIQPAKLEDSAVYLCASSPRGQTLLGYTFGSGTRLTVV.

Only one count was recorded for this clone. The CDR3 region has the DNA TGTGCCAGCAGCCCCCCGGGGAGGGCTAACTATGGCTACACCTTC. Protein product: CASSPPGRANYGYTF. V and J are TRBV5-4 and TRBJ1-2; D is uncertain. Germline CDR1 reads SGHNT; CDR2 reads YYREEE (reference sequence). CDR3 length: 15 amino acids. Trimming took off 4 bases at V and 0 bases at J, with 13 bases between the two ends.

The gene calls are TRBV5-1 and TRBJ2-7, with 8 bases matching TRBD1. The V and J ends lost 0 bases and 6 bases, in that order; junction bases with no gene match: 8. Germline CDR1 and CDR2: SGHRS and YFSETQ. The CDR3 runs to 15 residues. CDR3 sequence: CASSLVGQGATEQYF. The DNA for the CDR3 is TGCGCCAGCAGCTTGGTCGGGCAGGGGGCGACCGAGCAGTACTTC. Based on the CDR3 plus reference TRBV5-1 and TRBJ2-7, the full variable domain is KAGVTQTPRYLIKTRGQQVTLSCSPISGHRSVSWYQQTPGQGLQFLFEYFSETQRNKGNFPGRFSGRQFSNSRSEMNVSTLELGDSALYLCASSLVGQGATEQYFGPGTRLTVT.

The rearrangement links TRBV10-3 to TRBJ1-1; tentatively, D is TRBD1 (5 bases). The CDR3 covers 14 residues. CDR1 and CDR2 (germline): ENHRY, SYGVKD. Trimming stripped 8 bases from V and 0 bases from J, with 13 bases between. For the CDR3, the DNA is TGTGCCATCCGGGGGGACCAAATGAACACTGAAGCTTTCTTT. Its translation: CAIRGDQMNTEAFF.

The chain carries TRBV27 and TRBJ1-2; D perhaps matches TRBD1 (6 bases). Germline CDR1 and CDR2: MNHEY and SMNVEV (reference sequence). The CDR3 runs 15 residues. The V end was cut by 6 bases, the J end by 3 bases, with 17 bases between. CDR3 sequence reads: CASRESRDTHYGYTF. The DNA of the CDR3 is TGTGCCAGCAGGGAATCCCGGGACACCCACTATGGCTACACCTTC.

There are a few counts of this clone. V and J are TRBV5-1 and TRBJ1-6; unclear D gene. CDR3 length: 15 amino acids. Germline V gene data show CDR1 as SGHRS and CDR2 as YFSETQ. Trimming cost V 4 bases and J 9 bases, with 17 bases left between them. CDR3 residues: CASSVSLDFSSPLHF. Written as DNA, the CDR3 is TGCGCCAGCAGCGTAAGCCTGGATTTTTCTTCACCCCTCCACTTT. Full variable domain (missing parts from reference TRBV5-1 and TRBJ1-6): KAGVTQTPRYLIKTRGQQVTLSCSPISGHRSVSWYQQTPGQGLQFLFEYFSETQRNKGNFPGRFSGRQFSNSRSEMNVSTLELGDSALYLCASSVSLDFSSPLHFGNGTRLTVT.

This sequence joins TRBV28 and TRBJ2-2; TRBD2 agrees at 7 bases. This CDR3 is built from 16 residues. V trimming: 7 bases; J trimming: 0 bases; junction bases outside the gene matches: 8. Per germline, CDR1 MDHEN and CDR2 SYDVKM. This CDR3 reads CASTTGGNANTGELFF. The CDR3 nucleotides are TGTGCCAGCACAACGGGAGGTAACGCGAACACCGGGGAGCTGTTTTTT.

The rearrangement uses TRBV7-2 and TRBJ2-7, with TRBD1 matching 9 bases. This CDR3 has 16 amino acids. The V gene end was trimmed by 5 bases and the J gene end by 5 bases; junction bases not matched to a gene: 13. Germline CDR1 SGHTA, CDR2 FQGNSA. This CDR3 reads CASSLRSGTGYNEQYF. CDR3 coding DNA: TGTGCCAGCAGCCTCCGATCCGGGACAGGGTATAACGAGCAGTACTTC. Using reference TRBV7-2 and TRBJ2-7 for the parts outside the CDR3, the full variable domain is GAGVSQSPSNKVTEKGKDVELRCDPISGHTALYWYRQSLGQGLEFLIYFQGNSAPDKSGLPSDRFSAERTGGSVSTLTIQRTQQEDSAVYLCASSLRSGTGYNEQYFGPGTRLTVT.